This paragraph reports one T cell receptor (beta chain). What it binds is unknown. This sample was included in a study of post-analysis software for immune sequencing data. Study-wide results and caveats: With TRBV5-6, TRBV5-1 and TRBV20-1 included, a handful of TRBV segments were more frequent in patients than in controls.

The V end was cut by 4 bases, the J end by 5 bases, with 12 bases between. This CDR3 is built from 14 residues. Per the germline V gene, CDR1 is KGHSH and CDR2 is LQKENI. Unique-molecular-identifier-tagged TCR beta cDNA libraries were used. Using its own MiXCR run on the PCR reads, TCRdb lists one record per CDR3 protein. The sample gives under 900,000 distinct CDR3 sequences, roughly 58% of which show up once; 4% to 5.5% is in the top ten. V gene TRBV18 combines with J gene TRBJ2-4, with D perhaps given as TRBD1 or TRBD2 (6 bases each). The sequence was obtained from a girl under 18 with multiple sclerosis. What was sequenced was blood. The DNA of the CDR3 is TGTGCCAGCTCACAATCCGGGGGCCAAAACATTCAGTACTTC. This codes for CASSQSGGQNIQYF.